This T cell receptor (beta chain) appears in the sequencing data of a study of STAT3 mutations in large granular lymphocyte leukemia. Overall study: Immunosuppressive therapy was given to more than half of T-LGLL patients.

V shed 0 bases and J shed 1 base, with 10 bases lying between them. The germline gives CDR1 MGHRA, CDR2 YSYEKL. The CDR3 runs 15 residues. Roughly 39,000 productive templates were obtained per sample on average. Clones were sequenced by immunoSEQ multiplex PCR, and TCRdb holds only the in-frame ones, with some missing. The sample records 4,700 or so clones, 55% being singletons. A word on this clone: Its specificity is unknown.

Notes on the study in general: No sample exists from the first appearance of each clone. At least one immunodominant TCR beta clonotype appeared in every T-cell large granular lymphocyte leukemia patient.

Input material: peripheral blood mononuclear cells. The genes are TRBV4-1 and TRBJ2-7; no reliable D call. The sequence was obtained from a male patient aged 50 or older with T-cell large granular lymphocyte leukemia. Some clones in this sample may be carry-over from other donors' samples. The CDR3 here is CASSQDRYSSYEQYF. The CDR3 coding sequence is TGCGCCAGCAGCCAAGACCGGTACAGTTCCTACGAGCAGTACTTC.